This T cell receptor (beta chain) comes out of a study of T cell responses to AZD1222 COVID-19 vaccine. This clone has just one count. Sequenced by immunoSEQ multiplex PCR; TCRdb stores in-frame clones only, minus some. Among about 200,000 clones listed, roughly nine tenths were seen once. The CDR3 loop spans 15 amino acids. Germline V gene sequence: CDR1 MNHEY, CDR2 SVGAGI. V was clipped by 6 bases and J by 9 bases; unmatched bases: 9. This TCR was recovered from an adult who received the MenACWY meningococcal vaccine as a control. J is TRBJ1-6 and V is TRBV6-5; 9 bases fit TRBD1. The sequenced sample was peripheral blood, obtained 28 days after the second dose of the MenACWY control vaccine. The CDR3 DNA is TGTGCCAGCAGCCGTGGGAGGGGACAGGGTTCACCCCTCCACTTT. Its translation: CASSRGRGQGSPLHF.